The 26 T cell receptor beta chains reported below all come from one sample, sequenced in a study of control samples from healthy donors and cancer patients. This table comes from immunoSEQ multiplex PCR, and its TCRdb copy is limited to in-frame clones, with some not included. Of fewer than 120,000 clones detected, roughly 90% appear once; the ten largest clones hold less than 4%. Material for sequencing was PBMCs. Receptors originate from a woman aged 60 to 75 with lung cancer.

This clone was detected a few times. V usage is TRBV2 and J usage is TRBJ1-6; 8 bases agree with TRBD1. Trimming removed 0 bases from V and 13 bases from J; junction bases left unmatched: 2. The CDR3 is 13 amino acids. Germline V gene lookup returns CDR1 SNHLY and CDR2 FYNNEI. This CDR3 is CASSEAQGAPLHF. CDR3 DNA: TGTGCCAGCAGTGAAGCCCAGGGGGCCCCCCTCCACTTT.

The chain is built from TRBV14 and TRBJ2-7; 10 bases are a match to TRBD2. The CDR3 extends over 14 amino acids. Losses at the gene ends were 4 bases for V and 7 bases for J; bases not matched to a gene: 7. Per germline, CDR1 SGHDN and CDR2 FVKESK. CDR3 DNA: TGTGCCAGCAGCCTCGCGGGACTAGCGACGGAGCAGTACTTC. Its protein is CASSLAGLATEQYF.

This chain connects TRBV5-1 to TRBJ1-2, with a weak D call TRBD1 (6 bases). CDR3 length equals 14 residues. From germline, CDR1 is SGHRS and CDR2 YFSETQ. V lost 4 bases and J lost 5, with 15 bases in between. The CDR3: CASSRGDKSYGYTF. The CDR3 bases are TGCGCCAGCAGCAGGGGGGACAAGTCGTATGGCTACACCTTC. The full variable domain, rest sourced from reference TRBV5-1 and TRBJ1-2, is KAGVTQTPRYLIKTRGQQVTLSCSPISGHRSVSWYQQTPGQGLQFLFEYFSETQRNKGNFPGRFSGRQFSNSRSEMNVSTLELGDSALYLCASSRGDKSYGYTFGSGTRLTVV.

The chain's CDR3 is CASSPTGNSYNEQFF. DNA of the CDR3: TGTGCCAGCAGCCCCACAGGGAACTCCTACAATGAGCAGTTCTTC. V is TRBV7-3 and J is TRBJ2-1; possible D gene TRBD1, 6 bases. There are 15 residues in the CDR3. Trimming took 5 bases from V and 0 from J, leaving 11 bases between them. The germline V gene has CDR1 SGHTA and CDR2 FQGTGA. Variable domain in full (rest from reference TRBV7-3 and TRBJ2-1): GAGVSQTPSNKVTEKGKYVELRCDPISGHTALYWYRQSLGQGPEFLIYFQGTGAADDSGLPNDRFFAVRPEGSVSTLKIQRTERGDSAVYLCASSPTGNSYNEQFFGPGTRLTVL.

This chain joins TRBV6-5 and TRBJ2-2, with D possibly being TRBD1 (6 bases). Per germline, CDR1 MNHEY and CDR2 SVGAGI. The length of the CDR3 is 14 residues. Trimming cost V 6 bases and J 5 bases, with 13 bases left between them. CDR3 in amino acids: CASRQGPRTGELFF. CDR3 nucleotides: TGTGCCAGCAGGCAGGGGCCGAGGACCGGGGAGCTGTTTTTT.

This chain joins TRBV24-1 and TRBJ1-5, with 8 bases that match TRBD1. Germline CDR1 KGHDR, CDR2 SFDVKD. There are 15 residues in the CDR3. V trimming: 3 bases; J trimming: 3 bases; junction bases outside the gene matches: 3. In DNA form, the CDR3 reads TGTGCCACCAGTGATCCAGGGGGCCCCAATCAGCCCCAGCATTTT. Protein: CATSDPGGPNQPQHF.

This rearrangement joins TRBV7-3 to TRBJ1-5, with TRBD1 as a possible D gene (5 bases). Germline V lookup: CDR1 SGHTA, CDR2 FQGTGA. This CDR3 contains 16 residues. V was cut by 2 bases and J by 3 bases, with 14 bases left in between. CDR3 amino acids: CASSLSRGTDNQPQHF. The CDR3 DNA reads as TGTGCCAGCAGCTTATCGAGAGGGACCGACAATCAGCCCCAGCATTTT. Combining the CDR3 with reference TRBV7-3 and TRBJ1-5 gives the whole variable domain GAGVSQTPSNKVTEKGKYVELRCDPISGHTALYWYRQSLGQGPEFLIYFQGTGAADDSGLPNDRFFAVRPEGSVSTLKIQRTERGDSAVYLCASSLSRGTDNQPQHFGDGTRLSIL.

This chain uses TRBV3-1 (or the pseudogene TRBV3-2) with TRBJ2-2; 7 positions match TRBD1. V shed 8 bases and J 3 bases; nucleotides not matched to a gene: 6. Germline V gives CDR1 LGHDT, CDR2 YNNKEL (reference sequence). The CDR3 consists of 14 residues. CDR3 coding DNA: TGTGCCAGCGGTGGTACAGGGGACACCGGGGAGCTGTTTTTT. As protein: CASGGTGDTGELFF.

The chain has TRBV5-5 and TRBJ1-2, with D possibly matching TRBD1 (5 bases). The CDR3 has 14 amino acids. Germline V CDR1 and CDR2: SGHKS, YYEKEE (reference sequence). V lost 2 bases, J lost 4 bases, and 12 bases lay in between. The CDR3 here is CASSFGTGIYGYTF. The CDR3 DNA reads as TGTGCCAGCAGCTTCGGGACGGGAATCTATGGCTACACCTTC. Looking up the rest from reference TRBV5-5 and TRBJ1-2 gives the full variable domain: DAGVTQSPTHLIKTRGQQVTLRCSPISGHKSVSWYQQVLGQGPQFIFQYYEKEERGRGNFPDRFSARQFPNYSSELNVNALLLGDSALYLCASSFGTGIYGYTFGSGTRLTVV.

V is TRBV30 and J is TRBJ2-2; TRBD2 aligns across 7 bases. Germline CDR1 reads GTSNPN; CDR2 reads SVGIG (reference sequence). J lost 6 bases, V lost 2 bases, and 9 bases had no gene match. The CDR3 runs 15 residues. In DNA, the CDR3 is TGTGCCTGGAGTCCACTTCCGCGGGAGCCCGGGGAGCTGTTTTTT. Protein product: CAWSPLPREPGELFF.

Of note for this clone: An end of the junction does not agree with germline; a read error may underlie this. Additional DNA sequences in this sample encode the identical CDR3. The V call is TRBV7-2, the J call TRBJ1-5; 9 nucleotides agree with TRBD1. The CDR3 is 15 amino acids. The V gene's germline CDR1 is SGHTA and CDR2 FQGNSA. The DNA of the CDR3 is TGTGCCAGCAGCATGACAGGACAGGGGAATCAGCCTCAGCATTTT. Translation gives CASSMTGQGNQPQHF.

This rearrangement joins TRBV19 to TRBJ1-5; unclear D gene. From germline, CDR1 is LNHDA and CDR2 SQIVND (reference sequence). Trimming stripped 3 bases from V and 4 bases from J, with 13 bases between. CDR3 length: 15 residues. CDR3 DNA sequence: TGTGCCAGTAGTATCCAGGCGGAGGGTAATCAGCCCCAGCATTTT. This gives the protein CASSIQAEGNQPQHF.

The chain's CDR3 is CASSQDLLLAADYNEQFF. The CDR3 DNA follows: TGTGCCAGCAGCCAAGATCTGTTGTTAGCGGCAGACTACAATGAGCAGTTCTTC. The chain is built from TRBV4-2 and TRBJ2-1, with D perhaps matching TRBD2 (6 bases). The V and J ends lost 0 bases and 3 bases respectively, with 18 bases between them. The V gene's germline CDR1 is LGHNA and CDR2 YNFKEQ. The CDR3 sequence is 18 residues long.

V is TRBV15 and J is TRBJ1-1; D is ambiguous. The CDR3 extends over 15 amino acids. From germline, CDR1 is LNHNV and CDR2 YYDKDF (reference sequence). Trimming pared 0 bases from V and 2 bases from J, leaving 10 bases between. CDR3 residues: CATSREGQDNTEAFF. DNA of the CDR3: TGTGCCACCAGCAGAGAGGGCCAGGACAACACTGAAGCTTTCTTT.

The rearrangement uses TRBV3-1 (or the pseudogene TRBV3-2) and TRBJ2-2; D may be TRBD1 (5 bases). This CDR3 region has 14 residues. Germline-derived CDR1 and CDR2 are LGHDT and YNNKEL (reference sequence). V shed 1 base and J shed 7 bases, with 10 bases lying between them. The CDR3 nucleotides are TGTGCCAGCAGCCAAGTGGGGCAGAACGGGGAGCTGTTTTTT. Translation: CASSQVGQNGELFF.

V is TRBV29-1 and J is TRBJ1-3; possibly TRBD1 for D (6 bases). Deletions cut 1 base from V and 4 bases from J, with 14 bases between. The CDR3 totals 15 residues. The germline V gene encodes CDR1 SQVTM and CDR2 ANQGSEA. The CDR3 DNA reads TGCAGCGTTGAAGTTGGACAGCTAGACGGAAACACCATATATTTT. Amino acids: CSVEVGQLDGNTIYF.

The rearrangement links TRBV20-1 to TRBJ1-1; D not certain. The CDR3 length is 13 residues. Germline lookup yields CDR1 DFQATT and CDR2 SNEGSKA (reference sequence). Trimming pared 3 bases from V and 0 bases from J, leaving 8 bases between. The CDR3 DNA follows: TGCAGTGCTAGTGAAGACATGAACACTGAAGCTTTCTTT. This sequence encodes CSASEDMNTEAFF.

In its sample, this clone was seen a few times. CDR3: CASSFNNEQFF. The CDR3 bases are TGTGCCAGCAGTTTCAACAATGAGCAGTTCTTC. This chain joins TRBV27 and TRBJ2-1; D is ambiguous. Germline loops: CDR1 MNHEY, CDR2 SMNVEV (reference sequence). V gave up 3 bases and J gave up 5 bases, with 2 bases separating them. CDR3 length: 11 residues.

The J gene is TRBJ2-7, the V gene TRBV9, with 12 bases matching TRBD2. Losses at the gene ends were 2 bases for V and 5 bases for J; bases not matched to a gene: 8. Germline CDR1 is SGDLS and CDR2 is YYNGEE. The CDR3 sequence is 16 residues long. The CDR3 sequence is CASSVTPWTSGDEQYF. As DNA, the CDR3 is TGTGCCAGCAGCGTCACTCCGTGGACTAGCGGGGACGAGCAGTACTTC.

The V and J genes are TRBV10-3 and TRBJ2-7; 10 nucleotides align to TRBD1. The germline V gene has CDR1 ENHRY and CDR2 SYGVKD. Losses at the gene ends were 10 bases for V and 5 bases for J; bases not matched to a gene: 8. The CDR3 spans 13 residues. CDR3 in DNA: TGTGCCACCCAGGGACAGGGGTACCACGAGCAGTACTTC. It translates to CATQGQGYHEQYF.

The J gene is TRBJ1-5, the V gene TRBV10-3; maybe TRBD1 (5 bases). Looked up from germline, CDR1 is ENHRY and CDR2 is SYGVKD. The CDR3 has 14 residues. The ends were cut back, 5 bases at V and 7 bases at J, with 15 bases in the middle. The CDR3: CAISSTGASQPQHF. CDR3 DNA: TGTGCCATCAGTAGTACAGGTGCTTCCCAGCCCCAGCATTTT.

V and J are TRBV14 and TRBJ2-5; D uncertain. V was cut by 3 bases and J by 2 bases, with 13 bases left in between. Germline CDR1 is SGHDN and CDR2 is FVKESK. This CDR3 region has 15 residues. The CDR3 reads CASSHNQGRQETQYF. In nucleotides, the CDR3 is TGTGCCAGCAGCCATAACCAAGGTCGTCAAGAGACCCAGTACTTC.

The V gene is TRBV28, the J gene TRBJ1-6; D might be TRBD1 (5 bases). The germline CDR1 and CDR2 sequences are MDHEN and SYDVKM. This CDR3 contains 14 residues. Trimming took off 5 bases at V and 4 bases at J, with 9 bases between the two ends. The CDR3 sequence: CASSPQGYNSPLHF. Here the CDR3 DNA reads TGTGCCAGCAGTCCCCAGGGTTATAATTCACCCCTCCACTTT.

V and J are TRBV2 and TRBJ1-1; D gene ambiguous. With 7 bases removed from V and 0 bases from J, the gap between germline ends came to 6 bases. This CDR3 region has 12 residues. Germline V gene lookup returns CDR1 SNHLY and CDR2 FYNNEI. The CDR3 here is CASTPMNTEAFF. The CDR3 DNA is TGTGCCAGCACACCAATGAACACTGAAGCTTTCTTT.

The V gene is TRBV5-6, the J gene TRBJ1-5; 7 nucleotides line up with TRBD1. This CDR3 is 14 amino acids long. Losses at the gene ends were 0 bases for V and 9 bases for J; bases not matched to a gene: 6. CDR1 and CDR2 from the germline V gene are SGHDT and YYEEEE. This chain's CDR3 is CASSLGQGLGPQHF. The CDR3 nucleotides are TGTGCCAGCAGCTTGGGACAGGGCTTGGGGCCCCAGCATTTT.

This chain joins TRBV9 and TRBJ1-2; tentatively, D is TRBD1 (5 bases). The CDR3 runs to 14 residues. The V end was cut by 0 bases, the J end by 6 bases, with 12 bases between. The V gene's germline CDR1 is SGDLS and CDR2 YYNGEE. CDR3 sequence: CASSVAPRGDGYTF. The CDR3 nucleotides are TGTGCCAGCAGCGTAGCCCCAAGGGGTGATGGCTACACCTTC.